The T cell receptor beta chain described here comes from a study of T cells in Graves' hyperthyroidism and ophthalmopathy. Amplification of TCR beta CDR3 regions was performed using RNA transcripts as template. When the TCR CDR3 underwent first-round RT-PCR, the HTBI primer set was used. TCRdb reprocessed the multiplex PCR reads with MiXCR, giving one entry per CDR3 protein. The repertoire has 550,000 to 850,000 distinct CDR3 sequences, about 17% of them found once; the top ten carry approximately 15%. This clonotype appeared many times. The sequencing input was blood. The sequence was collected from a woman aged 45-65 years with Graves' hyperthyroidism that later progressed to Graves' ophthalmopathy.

The DNA of the CDR3 is TGTGCCAGCAGCTCGACAGACTACGAGCAGTACTTC. Protein sequence: CASSSTDYEQYF. The rearrangement links TRBV2 to TRBJ2-7; TRBD1 is a possible D gene (5 bases). V lost 6 bases and J lost 3, with 9 bases in between. The CDR3 loop spans 12 amino acids. Per germline, CDR1 SNHLY and CDR2 FYNNEI.